The present T cell receptor beta chain was sequenced within a study of T-cell reconstitution after alpha-beta-depleted transplantation in children. This clonotype turned up a few times. Unique molecular identifiers were incorporated during preparation of the TCRbeta library. A single record per CDR3 protein comes from TCRdb applying MiXCR to the PCR reads. Seen here are roughly 500,000 distinct CDR3 sequences, about 17% observed once, and the top ten hold less than 4%. J lost 8 bases, V lost 10 bases, and 9 bases had no gene match. This CDR3 region has 14 residues. The germline CDR1 and CDR2 sequences are MNHNS and SASEGT.

The chain carries TRBV6-1 and TRBJ2-1; TRBD2 matches at 12 bases. This receptor was obtained from a human donor who donated a stem cell graft to a child with acute lymphoblastic leukemia. Material: PBMCs from the stem cell graft donor, obtained from the stem cell graft. The CDR3 sequence is CATLTSGSGYEQFF. The CDR3 nucleotides are TGTGCCACCCTGACTAGCGGGAGCGGGTATGAGCAGTTCTTC.